This TCR beta chain derives from a study of T cells in Graves' hyperthyroidism and ophthalmopathy. Broader study findings: Separation of ophthalmopathy from stable hyperthyroidism was achieved by a 13 V-J model.

The CDR3 spans 16 residues. J gave up 5 bases and V 4 bases, and 6 bases lay outside the gene matches. CDR1 is MNHEY, CDR2 SVGEGT, per germline. Amplification yielded TCR beta CDR3 regions, with RNA transcripts as the source. HTBI primers drove first-round RT-PCR of the TCR CDR3. TCRdb analysed the multiplex PCR reads with MiXCR anew, one entry per CDR3 protein. The profile shows a few hundred thousand distinct CDR3 sequences, roughly 19% of them singletons. This clonotype was observed at least ten times. Its specificity is unknown. For the diagnoses, clinical symptoms, serum thyroxine and TRAb, thyroid ultrasound and orbital computed tomography were used.

J is TRBJ2-3 and V is TRBV6-2 or TRBV6-3; 13 bases agree with TRBD2. The sequencing input was blood. The receptor's source is a man aged 45-65 years with Graves' ophthalmopathy. The CDR3 DNA reads as TGTGCCAGCAGTTTATCGGGACTAGCGGGACAAGATACGCAGTATTTT. Translated, it gives CASSLSGLAGQDTQYF.